These T cell receptor beta chains were read from a single sample in a study of T cells in Graves' hyperthyroidism and ophthalmopathy. TCRdb ran MiXCR on the multiplex PCR reads and lists one entry per CDR3 protein. The sample contains over 550,000 distinct CDR3 sequences, 15% to 20% of which appear only once. Sequenced: blood. These receptors originate from a woman aged 18 to 35 with Graves' hyperthyroidism. Each CDR3 is given with its conserved first and last residue. The order of the fields is CDR3 protein, V gene, J gene.

CDR3: CASSEFLAGGYEQYF; V: TRBV6-1; J: TRBJ2-7
CDR3: CATSREMGRPQHF; V: TRBV15; J: TRBJ1-5
CDR3: CSAELRGLSYEQYF; V: TRBV20-1; J: TRBJ2-7
CDR3: CAWSPGTGGTYEQYF; V: TRBV30; J: TRBJ2-7
CDR3: CASSSHRQGGFIATQYF; V: TRBV28; J: TRBJ2-3
CDR3: CASSFSAGGYEQYF; V: TRBV28; J: TRBJ2-7
CDR3: CASSLSGGSGYTF; V: TRBV7-9; J: TRBJ1-2
CDR3: CAISESGGSYEQYF; V: TRBV10-3; J: TRBJ2-7
CDR3: CASSSGILAGFPYNEQFF; V: TRBV11-2; J: TRBJ2-1
CDR3: CASSRSGTTYEQYF; V: TRBV19; J: TRBJ2-7
CDR3: CASSTPLGQGKAFF; V: TRBV7-2; J: TRBJ1-1
CDR3: CASSPSPGHHTEAFF; V: TRBV4-3; J: TRBJ1-1
CDR3: CASTLQGRYNEQFF; V: TRBV12-3/TRBV12-4; J: TRBJ2-1
CDR3: CASSLYRGGGRGAFF; V: TRBV27; J: TRBJ1-1